This TCR beta chain was sequenced during a study of blood T cell repertoires in COVID-19. Study context: The origin of the acute and convalescent COVID-19 samples was the United States, Italy and Spain. The cDNA or gDNA used as material had been derived from T cells, B-cell-depleted T cells, or PBMCs.

This CDR3 contains 13 residues. Germline loops: CDR1 SGHRS, CDR2 YFSETQ. V was cut by 7 bases and J by 4 bases, with 14 bases left in between. In the original processing: The assay estimated nucleated cells by amplifying reference gene primers. Profiled with immunoSEQ multiplex PCR; TCRdb holds only in-frame clones, not every one. Clonal size and the V and J genes are those of that table, whereas D and trimming came from the DNA. The sample has about 210,000 clones; roughly 86% are singletons. Sequencing was done on a sample of peripheral blood. The chain has TRBV5-1 and TRBJ1-1, with a weak D call TRBD1 (6 bases). The TCR sequence derives from a woman aged 45-60 years with active or convalescent COVID-19. The CDR3 nucleotides are TGCGCCAGCGCAAGGGACATGGTCACTGAAGCTTTCTTT. It specifies CASARDMVTEAFF.